This T cell receptor beta chain was identified in a study of metastatic and nonmetastatic thyroid tumors. Overall study: From malignant and benign thyroid patients, repertoires in blood and in tumor or nodule tissue were compared.

This clone was observed many times. Its antigen is not identified. Original methodology: What underpinned the distant-metastasis classifier for papillary thyroid cancer was the set of CDR3 differences across clinicopathological groups. Via MiXCR, TCRdb re-called the PCR reads. For this entry, the V and J calls and clone size follow TCRdb and not the study's own pipeline. Here the sample spans tens of thousands of clones, more than 9.5% being singletons. The V gene's germline CDR1 is MNHEY and CDR2 SMNVEV (reference sequence). This CDR3 has 18 residues. The V end was cut by 5 bases, the J end by 0 bases, with 20 bases between. Broader study findings: Reported TCR beta diversity, measured in blood and tumor, was significantly higher for malignant thyroid tumors than for benign nodules.

None of the patients had undergone any treatment ahead of thyroid surgery. This chain links TRBV27 with TRBJ1-5; D may be TRBD1 (5 bases). The sequenced sample consisted of blood. This receptor was taken from a female donor with papillary thyroid cancer or a benign thyroid nodule (not recorded which). Some clones in this sample may be carry-over from other donors' samples. The CDR3 spells CASSLYPPRGLSNQPQHF. The CDR3 DNA sequence: TGTGCCAGCAGTCTATACCCTCCCCGGGGACTTAGCAATCAGCCCCAGCATTTT.